A single sample is the source of the 5 T cell receptor beta chains below, sequenced in a study of blood T cell repertoires in COVID-19. The method was immunoSEQ multiplex PCR; TCRdb's version includes in-frame clones alone and lacks a portion of them. The repertoire holds more than 300,000 clones, with roughly 90% as singletons. Sequencing was carried out using peripheral blood. The receptors stem from a man aged 18 to 29 who had recovered from COVID-19.

This chain joins TRBV19 and TRBJ2-4, with D perhaps matching TRBD2 (6 bases). V lost 0 bases to trimming and J lost 3 bases, with 9 bases between them. Looked up from germline, CDR1 is LNHDA and CDR2 is SQIVND (reference sequence). The CDR3 is 15 amino acids. The CDR3 sequence: CASSIDRGSKNIQYF. In nucleotides, the CDR3 is TGTGCCAGTAGTATAGATCGGGGGAGCAAAAACATTCAGTACTTC. Together with reference TRBV19 and TRBJ2-4, the CDR3 gives the full variable domain: DGGITQSPKYLFRKEGQNVTLSCEQNLNHDAMYWYRQDPGQGLRLIYYSQIVNDFQKGDIAEGYSVSREKKESFPLTVTSAQKNPTAFYLCASSIDRGSKNIQYFGAGTRLSVL.

This clone was counted only a few times. The V and J genes are TRBV4-1 and TRBJ1-1, with 9 positions matching TRBD1. J gave up 1 base and V 3 bases, and 0 bases lay outside the gene matches. Germline-derived CDR1 and CDR2 are MGHRA and YSYEKL. This CDR3 spans 14 amino acids. Here the CDR3 DNA reads TGCGCCAGCAGCCAGGGACAGGGGAACACTGAAGCTTTCTTT. Translated: CASSQGQGNTEAFF.

The rearrangement links TRBV10-3 to TRBJ1-1; TRBD1 might be the D (6 bases). The V gene's germline CDR1 is ENHRY and CDR2 SYGVKD. This CDR3 has 13 residues. V lost 5 bases and J 10 bases, leaving 17 bases between the germline ends. The CDR3 reads CAISHPGAHGAFF. In DNA form, the CDR3 reads TGTGCCATCAGTCACCCAGGGGCGCATGGAGCTTTCTTT.

The chain has TRBV29-1 and TRBJ2-1; TRBD1 matches at 7 bases. Germline V gene lookup returns CDR1 SQVTM and CDR2 ANQGSEA. The junction had 2 bases not matched to a gene; V was cut back by 4 bases and J by 5 bases. The CDR3 contains 12 residues. The CDR3 sequence is CSVGQGNNEQFF. For the CDR3, the DNA is TGCAGCGTTGGACAGGGAAACAATGAGCAGTTCTTC.

The chain carries TRBV30 and TRBJ1-1; D might be TRBD1 (5 bases). V was trimmed by 0 bases and J by 9 bases, leaving 14 bases between them. CDR3 length equals 13 residues. Germline CDR1 GTSNPN, CDR2 SVGIG (reference sequence). The CDR3 is CAWSVREGIKAFF. The CDR3 DNA sequence: TGTGCCTGGAGTGTTAGGGAGGGGATCAAAGCTTTCTTT. Variable domain in full (rest from reference TRBV30 and TRBJ1-1): SQTIHQWPATLVQPVGSPLSLECTVEGTSNPNLYWYRQAAGRGLQLLFYSVGIGQISSEVPQNLSASRPQDRQFILSSKKLLLSDSGFYLCAWSVREGIKAFFGQGTRLTVV.